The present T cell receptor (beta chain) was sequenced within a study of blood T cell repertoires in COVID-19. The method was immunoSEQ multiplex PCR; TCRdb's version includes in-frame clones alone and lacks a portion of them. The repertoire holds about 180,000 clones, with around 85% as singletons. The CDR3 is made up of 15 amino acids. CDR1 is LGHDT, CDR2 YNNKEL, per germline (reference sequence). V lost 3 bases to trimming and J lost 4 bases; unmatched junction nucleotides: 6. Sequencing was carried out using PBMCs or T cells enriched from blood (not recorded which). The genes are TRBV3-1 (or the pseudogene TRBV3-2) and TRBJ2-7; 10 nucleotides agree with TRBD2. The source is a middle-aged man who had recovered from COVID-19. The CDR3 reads CASSQGTSAGYEQYF. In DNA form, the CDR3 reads TGTGCCAGCAGCCAGGGGACTAGCGCCGGATACGAGCAGTACTTC.